A selection of T cell receptor beta chains follows, all from one sample in a study of T cells expressing NK-cell markers. TCRdb reprocessed the 5' RACE reads and stores each CDR3 protein as one record, lacking DNA. The specimen's table records about 400,000 distinct CDR3 sequences. Sequencing was carried out using blood T cells: a sorted CD56 or NKG2C T cell subset, CD4+ or CD8+ T cells, or bulk PBMC T cells (not recorded which). These receptors originate from a woman aged 45-59 years in good health. Both conserved end residues are part of each CDR3.

TRBV5-1	TRBJ2-2	CASSLVGGRNTGELFF
TRBV12-3/TRBV12-4	TRBJ1-1	CASSLPGTGRVAFF
TRBV5-1	TRBJ2-1	CASSRGTSREQFF
TRBV6-2/TRBV6-3	TRBJ2-3	CASSYQPTSDFSTDTQYF
TRBV30	TRBJ2-7	CAWRDSGPTYEQYF
TRBV15	TRBJ2-1	CATSRGSLVDNEQFF
TRBV4-1	TRBJ2-3	CASSQSSARGLVNTQYF
TRBV7-3	TRBJ2-1	CASSPMGVAPWNEQFF
TRBV4-1	TRBJ2-1	CASSHLPQNEQFF
TRBV10-3	TRBJ1-4	CAISAGRQSFEKLFF
TRBV27	TRBJ2-2	CASRPGQGWTGELFF
TRBV29-1	TRBJ2-1	CSVLWVYNEQFF
TRBV30	TRBJ2-7	CAWSNLGARQYF
TRBV20-1	TRBJ2-2	CSAQLDTGELFF
TRBV20-1	TRBJ2-1	CSSLGSGSFGNEQFF
TRBV7-8	TRBJ2-2	CASSRISGLVNTGELFF
TRBV28	TRBJ1-4	CAAGDGEKLFF
TRBV12-3/TRBV12-4	TRBJ1-5	CASSARDGSSNQPQHF
TRBV7-3	TRBJ2-1	CASSSPLGRESVSEQFF
TRBV12-3/TRBV12-4	TRBJ1-6	CASSPRARTVNSPLHF
TRBV12-3/TRBV12-4	TRBJ1-1	CASREEEANTEAFF
TRBV5-1	TRBJ2-3	CASSSHRQQDTQYF
TRBV24-1	TRBJ2-1	CATSDFGRDVEQFF
TRBV14	TRBJ1-1	CASSQAYRGPRTEAFF
TRBV6-2/TRBV6-3	TRBJ2-7	CASSRQGERDEQYF
TRBV12-3/TRBV12-4	TRBJ2-3	CASRQLAFSSTDTQYF
TRBV4-1	TRBJ1-5	CASSQDRAGTNQPQHF
TRBV5-1	TRBJ1-1	CASSPGTGRLLTEAFF
TRBV7-2	TRBJ2-5	CASSLDSSSQETQYF
TRBV28	TRBJ2-3	CASSLLRGLAGVLGGDTQYF
TRBV7-9	TRBJ2-2	CASSPERSETGELFF
TRBV7-9	TRBJ1-1	CASSPGQGKAFF
TRBV15	TRBJ2-4	CATSRALEVSNIQYF
TRBV12-3/TRBV12-4	TRBJ2-7	CASSLSGNNEQYF
TRBV5-5	TRBJ2-3	CASSLGGGQGRLDTQYF
TRBV18	TRBJ2-3	CASSPLPGASTDTQYF
TRBV5-4	TRBJ1-2	CASSPGLVNNYGYTF